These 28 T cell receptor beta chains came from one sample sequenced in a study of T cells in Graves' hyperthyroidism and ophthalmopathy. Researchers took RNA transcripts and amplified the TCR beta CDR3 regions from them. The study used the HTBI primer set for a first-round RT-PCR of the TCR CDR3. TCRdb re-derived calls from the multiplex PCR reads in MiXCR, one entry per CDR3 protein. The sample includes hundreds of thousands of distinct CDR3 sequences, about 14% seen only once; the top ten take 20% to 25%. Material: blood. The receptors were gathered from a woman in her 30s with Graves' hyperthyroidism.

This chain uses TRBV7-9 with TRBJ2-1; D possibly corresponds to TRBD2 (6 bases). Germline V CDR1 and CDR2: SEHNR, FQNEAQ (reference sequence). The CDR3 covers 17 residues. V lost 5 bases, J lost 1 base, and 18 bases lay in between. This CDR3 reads CASSTLTSLGSYNEQFF. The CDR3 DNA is TGTGCCAGCAGCACTTTGACTAGTCTTGGTTCCTACAATGAGCAGTTCTTC.

The CDR3 coding sequence is TGTGCCACCATCAATCTATTTTGGGCGGCGGGAATGGAGGGCTACAGGCAGTACTTC. The encoded protein is CATINLFWAAGMEGYRQYF. The J gene is TRBJ2-7, the V gene TRBV24-1, with D possibly TRBD2 on 6 matching bases. V was pared by 8 bases and J by 9 bases, with 37 bases between. Germline V gene lookup returns CDR1 KGHDR and CDR2 SFDVKD. This CDR3 region has 19 residues.

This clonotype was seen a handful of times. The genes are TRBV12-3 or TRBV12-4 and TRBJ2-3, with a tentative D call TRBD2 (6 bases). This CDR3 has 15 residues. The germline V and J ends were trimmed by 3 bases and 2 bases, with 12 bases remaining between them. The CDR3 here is CASSFLAAHTDTQYF. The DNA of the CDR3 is TGTGCCAGCAGTTTTTTAGCGGCCCACACAGATACGCAGTATTTT.

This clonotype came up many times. CDR3: CASGIPGQDFSPLHF. CDR3 coding DNA: TGTGCCAGCGGAATACCGGGACAGGATTTTTCACCCCTCCACTTT. The chain uses TRBV11-2 and TRBJ1-6, with TRBD1 matching 8 bases. Trimming took 8 bases from V and 9 from J; bases not matched to a gene: 12. The CDR3 length is 15 residues. CDR1 and CDR2 (germline): SGHAT, FQNNGV.

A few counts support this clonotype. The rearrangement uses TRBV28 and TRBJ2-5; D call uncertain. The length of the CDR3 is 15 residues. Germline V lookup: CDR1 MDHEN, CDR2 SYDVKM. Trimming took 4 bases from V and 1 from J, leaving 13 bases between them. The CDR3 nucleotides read TGTGCCAGCAGTTCCGACCGGACGCTCCAAGAGACCCAGTACTTC. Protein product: CASSSDRTLQETQYF.

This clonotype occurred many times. The DNA for the CDR3 is TGCAGTGCTAGAGAGGCGGGAAGGGTATACGAGCAGTACTTC. It specifies CSAREAGRVYEQYF. The chain joins TRBV20-1 to TRBJ2-7; the D gene is possibly TRBD2 (6 bases). Trimming cost V 0 bases and J 4 bases, with 13 bases left between them. CDR1 and CDR2 from the germline V gene are DFQATT and SNEGSKA (reference sequence). The CDR3 runs to 14 residues.

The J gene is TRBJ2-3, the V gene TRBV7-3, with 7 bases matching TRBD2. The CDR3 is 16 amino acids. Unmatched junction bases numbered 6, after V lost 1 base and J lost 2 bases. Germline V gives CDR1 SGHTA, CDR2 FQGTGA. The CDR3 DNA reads TGTGCCAGCAGCTTAAGGGTGGGAGGGGCCACAGATACGCAGTATTTT. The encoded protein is CASSLRVGGATDTQYF.

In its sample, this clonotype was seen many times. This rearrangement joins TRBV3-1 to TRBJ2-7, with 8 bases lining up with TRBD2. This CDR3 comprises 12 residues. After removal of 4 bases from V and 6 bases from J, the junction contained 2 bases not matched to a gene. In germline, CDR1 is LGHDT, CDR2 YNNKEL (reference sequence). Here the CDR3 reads CASSLSGTEQYF. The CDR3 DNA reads TGTGCCAGCAGCCTTAGCGGGACCGAGCAGTACTTC.

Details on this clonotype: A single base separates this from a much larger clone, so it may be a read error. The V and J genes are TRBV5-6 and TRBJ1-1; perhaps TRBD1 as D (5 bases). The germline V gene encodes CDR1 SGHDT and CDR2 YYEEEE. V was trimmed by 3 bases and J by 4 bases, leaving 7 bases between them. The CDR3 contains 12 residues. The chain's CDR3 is CASSWGITEAFF. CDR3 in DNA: TGTGCCAGCAGCTGGGGGATCACTGAAGCTTTCTTT.

CDR3 region: CAISATGTSYNEQFF. The CDR3 DNA is TGTGCCATCAGTGCTACAGGGACCTCCTACAATGAGCAGTTCTTC. This sequence joins TRBV10-3 and TRBJ2-1; perhaps TRBD1 as D (6 bases). The CDR3 covers 15 residues. CDR1 and CDR2 (germline): ENHRY, SYGVKD. V was trimmed by 4 bases and J by 0 bases, leaving 10 bases between them.

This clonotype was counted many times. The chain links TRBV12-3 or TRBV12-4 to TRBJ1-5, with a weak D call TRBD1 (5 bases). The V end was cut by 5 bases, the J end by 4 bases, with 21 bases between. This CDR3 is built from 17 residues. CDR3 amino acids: CASSGAWAGAQNQPQHF. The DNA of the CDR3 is TGTGCCAGCAGTGGGGCCTGGGCCGGGGCCCAAAATCAGCCCCAGCATTTT.

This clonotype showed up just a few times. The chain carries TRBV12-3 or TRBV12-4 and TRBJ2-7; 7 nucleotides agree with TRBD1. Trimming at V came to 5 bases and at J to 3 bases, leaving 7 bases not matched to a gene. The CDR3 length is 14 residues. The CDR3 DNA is TGTGCCAGCAGTCATAAGACAGGGATCTACGAGCAGTACTTC. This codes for CASSHKTGIYEQYF.

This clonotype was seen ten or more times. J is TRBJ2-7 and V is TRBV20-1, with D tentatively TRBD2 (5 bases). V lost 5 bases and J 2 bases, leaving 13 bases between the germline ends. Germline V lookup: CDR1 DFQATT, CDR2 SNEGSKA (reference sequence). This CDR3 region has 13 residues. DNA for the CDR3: TGCAGTGCTCCCGGGGATCAGACCTACGAGCAGTACTTC. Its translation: CSAPGDQTYEQYF.

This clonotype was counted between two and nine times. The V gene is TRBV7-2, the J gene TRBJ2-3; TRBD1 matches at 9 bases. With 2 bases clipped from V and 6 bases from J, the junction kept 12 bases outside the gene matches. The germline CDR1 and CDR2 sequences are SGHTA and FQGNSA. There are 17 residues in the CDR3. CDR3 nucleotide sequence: TGTGCCAGCAGCTTATGGGGTTCGGGACAGGGATCCGATACGCAGTATTTT. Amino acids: CASSLWGSGQGSDTQYF.

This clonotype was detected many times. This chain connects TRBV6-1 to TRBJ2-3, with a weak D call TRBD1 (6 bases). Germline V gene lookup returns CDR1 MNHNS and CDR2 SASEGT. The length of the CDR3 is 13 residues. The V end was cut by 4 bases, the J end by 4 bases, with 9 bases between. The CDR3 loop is CASSVDRPDTQYF. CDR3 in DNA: TGTGCCAGCAGTGTCGACAGGCCAGATACGCAGTATTTT.

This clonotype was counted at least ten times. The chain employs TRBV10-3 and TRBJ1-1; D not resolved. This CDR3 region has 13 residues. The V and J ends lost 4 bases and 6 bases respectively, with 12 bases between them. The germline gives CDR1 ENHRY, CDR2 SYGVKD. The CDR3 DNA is TGTGCCATCAGTGGGTCCGGACGGCCTGAAGCTTTCTTT. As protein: CAISGSGRPEAFF.

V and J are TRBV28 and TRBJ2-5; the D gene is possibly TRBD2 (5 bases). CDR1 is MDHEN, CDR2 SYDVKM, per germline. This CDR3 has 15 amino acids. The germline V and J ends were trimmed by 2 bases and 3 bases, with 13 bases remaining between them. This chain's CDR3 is CASSLEASCEETQYF. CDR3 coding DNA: TGTGCCAGCAGTTTAGAGGCTAGCTGTGAAGAGACCCAGTACTTC.

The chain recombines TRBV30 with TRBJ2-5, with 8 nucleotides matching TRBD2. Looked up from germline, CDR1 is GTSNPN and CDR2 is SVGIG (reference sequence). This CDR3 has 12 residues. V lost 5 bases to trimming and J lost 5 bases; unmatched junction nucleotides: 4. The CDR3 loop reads CAWGGGSETQYF. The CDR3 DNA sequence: TGTGCCTGGGGCGGGGGGAGCGAGACCCAGTACTTC.

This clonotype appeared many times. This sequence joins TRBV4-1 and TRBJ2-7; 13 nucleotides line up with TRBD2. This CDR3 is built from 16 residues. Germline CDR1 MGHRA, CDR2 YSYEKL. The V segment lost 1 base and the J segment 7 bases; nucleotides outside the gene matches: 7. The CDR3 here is CASSQVTSGRAWEQYF. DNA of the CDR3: TGCGCCAGCAGCCAAGTTACTAGCGGGAGGGCTTGGGAGCAGTACTTC.

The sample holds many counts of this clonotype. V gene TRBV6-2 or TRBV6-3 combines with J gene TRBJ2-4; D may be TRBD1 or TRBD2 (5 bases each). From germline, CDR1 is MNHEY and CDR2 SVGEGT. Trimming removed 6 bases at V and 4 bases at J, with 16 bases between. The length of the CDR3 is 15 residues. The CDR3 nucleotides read TGTGCCAGCAGGGATCAGGGAGTGGGGAAAAACATTCAGTACTTC. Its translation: CASRDQGVGKNIQYF.

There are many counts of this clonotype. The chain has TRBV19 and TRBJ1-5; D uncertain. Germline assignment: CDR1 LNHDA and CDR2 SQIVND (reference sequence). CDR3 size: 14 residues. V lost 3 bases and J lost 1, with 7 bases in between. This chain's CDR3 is CASSIGESNQPQHF. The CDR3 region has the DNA TGTGCCAGTAGTATTGGTGAAAGCAATCAGCCCCAGCATTTT.

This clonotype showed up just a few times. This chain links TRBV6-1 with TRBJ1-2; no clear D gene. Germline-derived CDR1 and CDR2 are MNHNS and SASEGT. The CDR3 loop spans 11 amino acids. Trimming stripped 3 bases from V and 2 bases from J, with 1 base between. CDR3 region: CASSDNYGYTF. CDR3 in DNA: TGTGCCAGCAGTGACAACTATGGCTACACCTTC.

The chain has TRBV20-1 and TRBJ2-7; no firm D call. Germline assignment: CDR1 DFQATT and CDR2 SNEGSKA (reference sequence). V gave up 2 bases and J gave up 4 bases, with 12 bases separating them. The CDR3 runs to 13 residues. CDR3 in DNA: TGCAGTGCTAGATCACTACAAAGTTACGAGCAGTACTTC. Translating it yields CSARSLQSYEQYF.

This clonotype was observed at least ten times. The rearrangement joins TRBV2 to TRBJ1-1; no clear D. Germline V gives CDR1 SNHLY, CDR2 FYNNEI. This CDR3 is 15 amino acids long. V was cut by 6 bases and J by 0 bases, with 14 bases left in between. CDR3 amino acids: CASRTAFGLNTEAFF. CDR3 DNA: TGTGCCAGCAGGACTGCGTTCGGGTTGAACACTGAAGCTTTCTTT.

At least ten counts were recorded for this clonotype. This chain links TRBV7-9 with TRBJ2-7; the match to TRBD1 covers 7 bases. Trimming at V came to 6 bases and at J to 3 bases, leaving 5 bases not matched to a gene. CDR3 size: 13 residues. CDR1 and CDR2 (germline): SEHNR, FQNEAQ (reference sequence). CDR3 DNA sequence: TGTGCCAGCAGTCGGGACAGCAACTACGAGCAGTACTTC. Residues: CASSRDSNYEQYF.

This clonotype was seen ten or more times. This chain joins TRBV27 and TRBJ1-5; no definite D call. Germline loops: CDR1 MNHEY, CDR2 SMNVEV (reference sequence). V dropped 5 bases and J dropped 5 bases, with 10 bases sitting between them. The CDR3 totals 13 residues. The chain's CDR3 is CASSPPGDQPQHF. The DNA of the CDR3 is TGTGCCAGCAGTCCACCTGGTGATCAGCCCCAGCATTTT.

The CDR3 region has the DNA TGTGCCAGCAGCCAATTGGAAGCCGAAAAACTGTTTTTT. Translated, it gives CASSQLEAEKLFF. The genes are TRBV14 and TRBJ1-4; no reliable D call. CDR3 length: 13 residues. V was trimmed by 2 bases and J by 8 bases, leaving 9 bases between them. Germline assignment: CDR1 SGHDN and CDR2 FVKESK.

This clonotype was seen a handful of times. Here the CDR3 DNA reads TGCAGTGCCCCCCGGACAGGGATGGAGACCCAGTACTTC. Translated: CSAPRTGMETQYF. J is TRBJ2-5 and V is TRBV20-1, with 8 bases fitting TRBD1. The V gene's germline CDR1 is DFQATT and CDR2 SNEGSKA (reference sequence). The CDR3 totals 13 residues. Trimming removed 6 bases from V and 5 bases from J; junction bases left unmatched: 8.